The 27 T cell receptor beta chains below were found in one sample sequenced in a study of cytomegalovirus exposure and HLA in healthy donors listed by TCRdb under 2017. Libraries were prepared through the immunoSEQ multiplex PCR assay. For the multiplex PCR, a mixture combining 60 forward primers for TCR Vbeta segments and 13 reverse primers for TCR Jbeta segments was used. Sourced from immuneACCESS, this table was stored by TCRdb with only in-frame sequences that have V and J called. A share of the clones is absent; for the studies checked, an unresolved V gene accounts for under half, and the remainder has no known explanation. This sample's table has entries for 100,000 to 150,000 clones. Clones ranked in the top ten supply 1.5% to 1.8% of the sample. The sequencing sample was made of PBMCs. The receptors were gathered from a middle-aged woman in good health and CMV-seronegative.

The chain employs TRBV2 and TRBJ2-7; no clear D. Germline lookup yields CDR1 SNHLY and CDR2 FYNNEI. This CDR3 is built from 11 residues. V dropped 4 bases and J dropped 3 bases, with 4 bases sitting between them. The CDR3: CASSVGYEQYV. The CDR3 nucleotides read TGTGCCAGCAGTGTGGGCTACGAGCAGTACGTC.

This sequence joins TRBV5-8 and TRBJ2-3; TRBD2 matches 7 bases. CDR1 is SGHTS, CDR2 YDEGEE, per germline. The CDR3 loop spans 16 amino acids. Trimming at V came to 0 bases and at J to 0 bases, leaving 4 bases not matched to a gene. Written as DNA, the CDR3 is TGTGCCAGCAGCTTGGGGACTAGAAGAAGCACAGATACGCAGTATTTT. Protein product: CASSLGTRRSTDTQYF. The full variable domain, rest sourced from reference TRBV5-8 and TRBJ2-3, is EAGVTQSPTHLIKTRGQQATLRCSPISGHTSVYWYQQALGLGLQFLLWYDEGEERNRGNFPPRFSGRQFPNYSSELNVNALELEDSALYLCASSLGTRRSTDTQYFGPGTRLTVL.

The V and J genes are TRBV19 and TRBJ1-1; 7 bases match TRBD1. CDR3 length: 14 residues. V dropped 5 bases and J dropped 5; count of bases not matched to a gene: 8. Per the germline V gene, CDR1 is LNHDA and CDR2 is SQIVND (reference sequence). The CDR3: CASSPRLTGTEAFF. The DNA for the CDR3 is TGTGCCAGTAGTCCCCGCCTGACAGGGACTGAAGCTTTCTTT.

CDR3 sequence reads: CASSFGQNYGYTF. The DNA of the CDR3 is TGTGCCAGCAGTTTCGGACAGAACTATGGCTACACCTTC. The V gene is TRBV28, the J gene TRBJ1-2, with D maybe TRBD1 (6 bases). The CDR3 loop spans 13 amino acids. V was clipped by 3 bases and J by 2 bases, with 7 bases between them. Germline V CDR1 and CDR2: MDHEN, SYDVKM.

The V call is TRBV7-2, the J call TRBJ2-3, with D uncertain. There are 12 residues in the CDR3. CDR1 is SGHTA, CDR2 FQGNSA, per germline. V was clipped by 6 bases and J by 2 bases, with 6 bases between them. The CDR3 here is CASSTYTDTQYF. Here the CDR3 DNA reads TGTGCCAGCAGTACATACACAGATACGCAGTATTTT.

This rearrangement joins TRBV7-2 to TRBJ2-7; D unresolved. V lost 5 bases, J lost 6 bases, and 26 bases lay in between. The germline V gene encodes CDR1 SGHTA and CDR2 FQGNSA. The CDR3 is 17 amino acids. The CDR3 spells CASSLGPDGYMSGEQYV. In DNA, the CDR3 is TGTGCCAGCAGCCTAGGCCCCGACGGGTATATGTCTGGCGAGCAGTACGTC.

The chain uses TRBV4-1 and TRBJ2-3, with D possibly being TRBD2 (5 bases). The CDR3 runs to 16 residues. V was pared by 1 base and J by 5 bases, with 16 bases between. Germline V lookup: CDR1 MGHRA, CDR2 YSYEKL. Here the CDR3 DNA reads TGCGCCAGCAGCCAAGTCCGTGAATTAAGCGGAGATACGCAGTATTTT. Its translation: CASSQVRELSGDTQYF.

The chain couples TRBV28 to TRBJ2-7, with 8 bases matching TRBD2. Germline V gives CDR1 MDHEN, CDR2 SYDVKM. Trimming took 5 bases from V and 0 from J; bases not matched to a gene: 9. The CDR3 spans 16 residues. The CDR3 region has the DNA TGTGCCAGCAGTCCCGGGGGGGGGTTTTCCTCCTACGAGCAGTACTTC. Translating gives CASSPGGGFSSYEQYF.

The genes are TRBV7-2 and TRBJ1-2; 10 positions agree with TRBD1. CDR1 is SGHTA, CDR2 FQGNSA, per germline. Trimming cost V 5 bases and J 8 bases; bases outside gene matches: 8. The CDR3 is made up of 14 amino acids. The CDR3 is CASSPPGQGRGYTF. The CDR3 region has the DNA TGTGCCAGCAGCCCACCGGGACAGGGGAGAGGCTACACCTTC.

The chain has TRBV4-1 and TRBJ1-5; no firm D call. CDR1 is MGHRA, CDR2 YSYEKL, per germline. V was cut by 0 bases and J by 9 bases, with 9 bases left in between. There are 13 residues in the CDR3. CDR3 amino acids: CASSQDSLLPQHF. The CDR3 nucleotides read TGCGCCAGCAGCCAAGATTCCCTCCTGCCCCAGCATTTT.

The chain has TRBV7-3 and TRBJ2-6; D is uncertain. V gave up 1 base and J gave up 0 bases, with 7 bases separating them. The CDR3 consists of 16 residues. The germline V gene has CDR1 SGHTA and CDR2 FQGTGA. CDR3 amino acids: CASSLIPSSGANVLTF. CDR3 bases: TGTGCCAGCAGCTTAATACCTAGCTCTGGGGCCAACGTCCTGACTTTC.

The chain recombines TRBV4-1 with TRBJ1-6; D unclear. Trimming removed 3 bases at V and 6 bases at J, with 3 bases between. The germline CDR1 and CDR2 sequences are MGHRA and YSYEKL. The CDR3 extends over 12 amino acids. CDR3 sequence (DNA): TGCGCCAGCAGCCAGCGTAATTCACCCCTCCACTTT. Protein product: CASSQRNSPLHF.

The genes are TRBV4-3 and TRBJ1-3; possibly TRBD1 for D (5 bases). V was cut by 0 bases and J by 0 bases, with 12 bases left in between. The germline CDR1 and CDR2 sequences are LGHNA and YSLEER. This CDR3 spans 17 amino acids. The CDR3 loop reads CASSQDQTARSGNTIYF. CDR3 bases: TGCGCCAGCAGCCAAGATCAGACAGCCCGCTCTGGAAACACCATATATTTT.

The rearrangement links TRBV28 to TRBJ2-7; D possibly corresponds to TRBD1 (6 bases). Germline V gene data show CDR1 as MDHEN and CDR2 as SYDVKM. The CDR3 contains 13 residues. The CDR3 spells CASSFTGPYPQNV. As DNA, the CDR3 is TGTGCCAGCAGTTTTACAGGGCCCTACCCCCAGAACGTC.

The rearrangement links TRBV5-1 to TRBJ1-2; weak D call: TRBD1 (6 bases). Germline values: CDR1 SGHRS, CDR2 YFSETQ. Deletions cut 0 bases from V and 6 bases from J, with 15 bases between. CDR3 length: 15 amino acids. The CDR3 bases are TGCGCCAGCAGCTTGGATTCTGGGGGCGCCGATGGCTACACCTTC. Amino acid sequence: CASSLDSGGADGYTF.

V and J are TRBV4-1 and TRBJ1-2; D uncertain. Germline values: CDR1 MGHRA, CDR2 YSYEKL. The V and J ends lost 6 bases and 1 base respectively, with 12 bases between them. This CDR3 is built from 14 residues. CDR3 nucleotides: TGCGCCAGCAGGGCCCTGACTGATAACTATGGCTACACCTTC. This translates into CASRALTDNYGYTF.

V usage is TRBV6-6 and J usage is TRBJ2-7; the match to TRBD1 covers 7 bases. The CDR3 length is 13 residues. J lost 3 bases, V lost 5 bases, and 4 bases had no gene match. Germline CDR1 is MNHNY and CDR2 is SVGAGI (reference sequence). In nucleotides, the CDR3 is TGTGCCAGCAGTGGACAGGACCACTACGAGCAGTACGTC. It codes for CASSGQDHYEQYV.

This sequence joins TRBV7-9 and TRBJ2-3, with 7 bases aligning to TRBD2. The V segment lost 2 bases and the J segment 4 bases; nucleotides outside the gene matches: 3. CDR3 length equals 14 residues. Germline V gene lookup returns CDR1 SEHNR and CDR2 FQNEAQ (reference sequence). This CDR3 reads CASSLRGGSDTQYF. CDR3 in DNA: TGTGCCAGCAGCTTAAGGGGAGGGTCAGATACGCAGTATTTT.

This chain uses TRBV2 with TRBJ1-6; D is possibly TRBD1 (5 bases). Germline V gene data show CDR1 as SNHLY and CDR2 as FYNNEI. V shed 6 bases and J shed 9 bases, with 12 bases lying between them. CDR3 length: 13 residues. Written as DNA, the CDR3 is TGTGCCAGCAGCAGGGAGGGAGTTTCACCCCTCCACTTT. Translation: CASSREGVSPLHF. The full variable domain, with the rest looked up from reference TRBV2 and TRBJ1-6, is EPEVTQTPSHQVTQMGQEVILRCVPISNHLYFYWYRQILGQKVEFLVSFYNNEISEKSEIFDDQFSVERPDGSNFTLKIRSTKLEDSAMYFCASSREGVSPLHFGNGTRLTVT.

CDR3 loop: CASSEQGMNTEAFF. In nucleotides, the CDR3 is TGTGCCAGCAGTGAACAGGGGATGAACACTGAAGCTTTCTTT. V is TRBV2 and J is TRBJ1-1, with D possibly TRBD1 on 6 matching bases. The V and J ends lost 2 bases and 0 bases respectively, with 7 bases between them. The CDR3 length is 14 residues. CDR1 and CDR2 from the germline V gene are SNHLY and FYNNEI.

The chain joins TRBV5-1 to TRBJ1-1; D unclear. V was trimmed by 4 bases and J by 5 bases, leaving 12 bases between them. Germline-derived CDR1 and CDR2 are SGHRS and YFSETQ. The CDR3 has 13 amino acids. CDR3 sequence reads: CASSEGAKTEAFF. The CDR3 DNA sequence: TGCGCCAGCAGCGAGGGCGCGAAAACTGAAGCTTTCTTT.

J is TRBJ1-1 and V is TRBV5-1; maybe TRBD1 (5 bases). Trimming stripped 4 bases from V and 5 bases from J, with 18 bases between. Per germline, CDR1 SGHRS and CDR2 YFSETQ. CDR3 length: 15 amino acids. The CDR3 nucleotides read TGCGCCAGCAGCGGGGGGTTGCTAAGCAGGACTGAAGCTTTCTTT. Translated: CASSGGLLSRTEAFF.

The chain couples TRBV10-3 to TRBJ1-5; 11 bases are shared with TRBD1. The CDR3 is made up of 17 amino acids. Per germline, CDR1 ENHRY and CDR2 SYGVKD. The ends lost 7 bases at V and 3 bases at J; junction bases unmatched: 11. The CDR3 nucleotides read TGTGCCATCACCAAAAGGAAGGGACAGGGGGACAATCAGCCCCAGCATTTT. This encodes CAITKRKGQGDNQPQHF.

The chain recombines TRBV6-1 with TRBJ2-5; 7 bases are a match to TRBD2. V shed 7 bases and J 9 bases; nucleotides not matched to a gene: 14. Germline-derived CDR1 and CDR2 are MNHNS and SASEGT. The CDR3 is 14 amino acids. CDR3 bases: TGTGCCAGCACTAACCCCGGCGGGGGAGGCGCCCAGTACTTC. The encoded protein is CASTNPGGGGAQYF.

The chain recombines TRBV19 with TRBJ2-1; 9 positions match TRBD1. The CDR3 loop spans 15 amino acids. CDR1 and CDR2 from the germline V gene are LNHDA and SQIVND (reference sequence). The V gene end was trimmed by 6 bases and the J gene end by 2 bases; junction bases not matched to a gene: 5. The CDR3 reads CASRTQGAAYNEQFF. The CDR3 DNA follows: TGTGCCAGTAGGACACAGGGGGCGGCCTACAATGAGCAGTTCTTC.

The chain employs TRBV11-3 and TRBJ2-5; D remains ambiguous. Between the trimmed V and J ends, which lost 4 bases and 5 bases, there was a span of 11 bases. The CDR3 is 13 residues long. The germline V gene has CDR1 SGHNT and CDR2 YENEEA. The CDR3 here is CASSSGRKETQYF. CDR3 sequence (DNA): TGTGCCAGCAGCTCCGGTCGAAAGGAGACCCAGTACTTC.

CDR3 sequence: CASSPGQGATNEKLFF. In nucleotides, the CDR3 is TGCGCCAGCAGCCCGGGACAGGGGGCAACTAATGAAAAACTGTTTTTT. V is TRBV4-1 and J is TRBJ1-4, with TRBD1 matching over 11 bases. The J segment lost 0 bases and the V segment lost 4 bases, leaving 1 base of the junction unmatched. The CDR3 consists of 16 residues. Looked up from germline, CDR1 is MGHRA and CDR2 is YSYEKL.